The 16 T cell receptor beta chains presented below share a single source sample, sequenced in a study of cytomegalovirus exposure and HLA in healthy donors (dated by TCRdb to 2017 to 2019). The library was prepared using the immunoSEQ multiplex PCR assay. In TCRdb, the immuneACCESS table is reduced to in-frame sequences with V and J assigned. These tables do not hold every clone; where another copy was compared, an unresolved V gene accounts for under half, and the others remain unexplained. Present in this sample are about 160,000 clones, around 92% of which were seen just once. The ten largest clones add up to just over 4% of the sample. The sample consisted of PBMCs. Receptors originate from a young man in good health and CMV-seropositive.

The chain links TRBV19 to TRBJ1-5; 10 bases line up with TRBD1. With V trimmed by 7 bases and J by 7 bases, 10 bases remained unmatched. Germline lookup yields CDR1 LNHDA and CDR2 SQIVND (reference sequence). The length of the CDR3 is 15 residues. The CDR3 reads CASTLGQGWEQPQHF. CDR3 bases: TGTGCCAGTACCCTGGGACAGGGGTGGGAGCAGCCCCAGCATTTT.

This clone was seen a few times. CDR3 coding DNA: TGTGCCAGCAGCGTAGTGGACAGTAACACCGGGGAGCTGTTTTTT. Protein product: CASSVVDSNTGELFF. The gene calls are TRBV9 and TRBJ2-2, with a possible D match to TRBD1 (6 bases). This CDR3 region has 15 residues. Trimming took 0 bases from V and 2 from J, leaving 8 bases between them. Per germline, CDR1 SGDLS and CDR2 YYNGEE.

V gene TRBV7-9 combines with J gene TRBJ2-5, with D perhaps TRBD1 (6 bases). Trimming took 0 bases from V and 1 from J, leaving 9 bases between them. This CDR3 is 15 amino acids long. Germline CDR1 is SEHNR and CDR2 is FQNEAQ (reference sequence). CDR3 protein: CASSLARQAQETQYF. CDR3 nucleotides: TGTGCCAGCAGCTTAGCGCGACAGGCCCAAGAGACCCAGTACTTC. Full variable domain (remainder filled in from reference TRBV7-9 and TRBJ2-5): DTGVSQNPRHKITKRGQNVTFRCDPISEHNRLYWYRQTLGQGPEFLTYFQNEAQLEKSRLLSDRFSAERPKGSFSTLEIQRTEQGDSAMYLCASSLARQAQETQYFGPGTRLLVL.

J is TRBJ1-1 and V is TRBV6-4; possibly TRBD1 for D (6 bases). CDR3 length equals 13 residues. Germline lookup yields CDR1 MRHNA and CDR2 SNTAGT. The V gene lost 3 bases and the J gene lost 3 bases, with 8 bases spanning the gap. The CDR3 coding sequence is TGTGCCAGCAGTGAAACAGGGCACACTGAAGCTTTCTTT. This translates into CASSETGHTEAFF.

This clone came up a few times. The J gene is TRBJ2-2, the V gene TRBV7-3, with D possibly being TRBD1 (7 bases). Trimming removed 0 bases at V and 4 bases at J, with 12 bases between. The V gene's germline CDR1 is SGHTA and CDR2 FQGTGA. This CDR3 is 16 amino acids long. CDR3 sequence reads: CASSLTWQGGTGELFF. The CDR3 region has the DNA TGTGCCAGCAGCTTAACGTGGCAGGGGGGCACCGGGGAGCTGTTTTTT.

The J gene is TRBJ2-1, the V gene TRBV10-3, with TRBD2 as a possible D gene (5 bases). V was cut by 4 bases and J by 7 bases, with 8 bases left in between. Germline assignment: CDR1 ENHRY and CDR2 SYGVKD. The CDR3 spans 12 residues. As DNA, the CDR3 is TGTGCCATCAGTGTGACTATAAATGAGCAGTTCTTC. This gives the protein CAISVTINEQFF.

As DNA, the CDR3 is TGTGCCAGTAGTTCTCGACAGGGCCAGGGGGATCAGCCCCAGCATTTT. This encodes CASSSRQGQGDQPQHF. The genes are TRBV19 and TRBJ1-5; 7 bases map to TRBD1. The CDR3 runs to 16 residues. Per the germline V gene, CDR1 is LNHDA and CDR2 is SQIVND (reference sequence). The J segment lost 5 bases and the V segment lost 5 bases, leaving 12 bases of the junction unmatched.

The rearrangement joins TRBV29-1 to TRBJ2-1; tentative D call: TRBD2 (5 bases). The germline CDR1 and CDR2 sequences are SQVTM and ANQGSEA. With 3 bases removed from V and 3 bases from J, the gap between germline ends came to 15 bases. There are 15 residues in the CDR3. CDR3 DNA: TGCAGCGTTGAGCCAGGACTCGCTAACTACAATGAGCAGTTCTTC. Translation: CSVEPGLANYNEQFF.

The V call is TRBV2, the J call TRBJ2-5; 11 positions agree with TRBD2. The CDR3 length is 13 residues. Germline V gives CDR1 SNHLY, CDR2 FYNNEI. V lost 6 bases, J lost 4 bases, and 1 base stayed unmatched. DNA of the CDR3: TGTGCCAGCAGAGGACTAGCGGGAGAGACCCAGTACTTC. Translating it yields CASRGLAGETQYF.

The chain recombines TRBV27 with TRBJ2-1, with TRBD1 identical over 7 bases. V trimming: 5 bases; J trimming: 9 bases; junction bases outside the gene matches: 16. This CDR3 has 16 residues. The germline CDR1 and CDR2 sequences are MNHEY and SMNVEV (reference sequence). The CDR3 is CASSTRQGEKGREQFF. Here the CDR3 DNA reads TGTGCCAGCAGTACCCGACAGGGCGAAAAAGGGCGTGAGCAGTTCTTC.

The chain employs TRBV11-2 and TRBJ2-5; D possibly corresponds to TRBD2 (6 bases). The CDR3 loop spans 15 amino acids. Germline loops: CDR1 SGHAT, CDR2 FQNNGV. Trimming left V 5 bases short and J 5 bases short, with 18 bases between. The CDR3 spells CASSGTGDPEETQYF. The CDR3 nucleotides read TGTGCCAGCAGCGGAACGGGGGACCCGGAGGAGACCCAGTACTTC.

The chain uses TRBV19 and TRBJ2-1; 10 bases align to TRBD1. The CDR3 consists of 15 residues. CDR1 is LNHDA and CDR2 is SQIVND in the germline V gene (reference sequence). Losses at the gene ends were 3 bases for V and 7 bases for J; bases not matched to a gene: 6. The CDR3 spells CASSIGDRGPNEQFF. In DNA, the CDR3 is TGTGCCAGTAGTATCGGGGACAGGGGACCTAATGAGCAGTTCTTC. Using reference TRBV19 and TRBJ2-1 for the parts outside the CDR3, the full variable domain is DGGITQSPKYLFRKEGQNVTLSCEQNLNHDAMYWYRQDPGQGLRLIYYSQIVNDFQKGDIAEGYSVSREKKESFPLTVTSAQKNPTAFYLCASSIGDRGPNEQFFGPGTRLTVL.

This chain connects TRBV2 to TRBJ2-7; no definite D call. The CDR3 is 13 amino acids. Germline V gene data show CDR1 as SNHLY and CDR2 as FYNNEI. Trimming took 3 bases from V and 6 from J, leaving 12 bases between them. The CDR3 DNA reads TGTGCCAGCAGTGAGAATGGTGGCCGCGAGCAGTACTTC. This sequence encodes CASSENGGREQYF.

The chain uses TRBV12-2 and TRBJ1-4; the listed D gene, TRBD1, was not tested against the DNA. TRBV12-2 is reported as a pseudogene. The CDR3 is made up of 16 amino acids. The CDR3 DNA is TGTGCAAGTCGCTTAGGGGCGAGAAACGCCAATGAAAAACTGTTTTTT. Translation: CASRLGARNANEKLFF.

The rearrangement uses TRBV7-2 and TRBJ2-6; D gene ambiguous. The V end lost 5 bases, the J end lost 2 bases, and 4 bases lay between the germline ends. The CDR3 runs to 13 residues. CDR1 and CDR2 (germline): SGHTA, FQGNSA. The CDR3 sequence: CASSRAGANVLTF. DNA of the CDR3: TGTGCCAGCAGCCGCGCTGGGGCCAACGTCCTGACTTTC.

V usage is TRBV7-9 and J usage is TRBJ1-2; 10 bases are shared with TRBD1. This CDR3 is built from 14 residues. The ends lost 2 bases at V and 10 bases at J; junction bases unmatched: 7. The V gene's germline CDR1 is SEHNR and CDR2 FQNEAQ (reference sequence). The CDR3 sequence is CASSLSGTGVPYTF. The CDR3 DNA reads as TGTGCCAGCAGCTTATCCGGGACAGGGGTACCCTACACCTTC.